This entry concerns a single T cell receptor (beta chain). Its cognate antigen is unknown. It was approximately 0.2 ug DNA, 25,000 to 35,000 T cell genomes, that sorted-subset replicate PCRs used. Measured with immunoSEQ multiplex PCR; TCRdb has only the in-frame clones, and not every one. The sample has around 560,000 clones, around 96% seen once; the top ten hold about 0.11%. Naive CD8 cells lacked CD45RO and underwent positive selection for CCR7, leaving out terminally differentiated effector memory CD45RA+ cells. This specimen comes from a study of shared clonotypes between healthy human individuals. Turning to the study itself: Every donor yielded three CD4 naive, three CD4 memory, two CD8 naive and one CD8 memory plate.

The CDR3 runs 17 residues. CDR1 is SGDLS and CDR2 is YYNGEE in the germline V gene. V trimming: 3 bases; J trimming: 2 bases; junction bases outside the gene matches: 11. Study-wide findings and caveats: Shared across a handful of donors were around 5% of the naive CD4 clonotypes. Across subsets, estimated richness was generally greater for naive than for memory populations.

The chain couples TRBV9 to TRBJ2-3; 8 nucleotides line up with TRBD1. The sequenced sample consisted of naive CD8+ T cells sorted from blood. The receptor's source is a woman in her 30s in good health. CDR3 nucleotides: TGTGCCAGCAGCGCCTCCGGGCAGGGGGCTGACACAGATACGCAGTATTTT. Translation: CASSASGQGADTDTQYF.